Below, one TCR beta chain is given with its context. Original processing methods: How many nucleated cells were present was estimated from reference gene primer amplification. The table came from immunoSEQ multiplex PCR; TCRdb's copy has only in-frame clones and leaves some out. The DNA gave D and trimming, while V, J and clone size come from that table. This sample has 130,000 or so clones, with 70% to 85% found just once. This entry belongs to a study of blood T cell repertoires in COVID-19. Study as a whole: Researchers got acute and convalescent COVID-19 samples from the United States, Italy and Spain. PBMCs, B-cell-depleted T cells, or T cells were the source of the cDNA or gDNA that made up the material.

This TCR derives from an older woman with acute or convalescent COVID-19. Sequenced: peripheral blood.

The CDR3 DNA reads as TGTGCCAGCAGCTTACGTGAGACAGGGAACTACGAGCAGTACTTC. Its protein is CASSLRETGNYEQYF. The rearrangement joins TRBV11-2 to TRBJ2-7; TRBD1 aligns across 7 bases. CDR1 and CDR2 (germline): SGHAT, FQNNGV. This CDR3 has 15 residues. V was pared by 2 bases and J by 3 bases, with 7 bases of the junction left unmatched.